Detailed here is one TCR beta chain. The source of the sample is a study of shared T cell receptors in the human thymus. In germline, CDR1 is SGHTA, CDR2 FQGNSA. The ends were cut back, 5 bases at V and 5 bases at J, with 6 bases in the middle. The CDR3 runs to 11 residues. Measured with immunoSEQ multiplex PCR; TCRdb has only the in-frame clones, and not every one. The table lists around 67,000 clones, about 96% of them singletons, with about 0.036% in the top ten. Material: thymocytes. This rearrangement joins TRBV7-2 to TRBJ1-2; possible D gene TRBD1, 5 bases. The receptor comes from a human donor. The CDR3 coding sequence is TGTGCCAGCAGCCGGGGGTATGGCTACACCTTC. Protein sequence: CASSRGYGYTF.